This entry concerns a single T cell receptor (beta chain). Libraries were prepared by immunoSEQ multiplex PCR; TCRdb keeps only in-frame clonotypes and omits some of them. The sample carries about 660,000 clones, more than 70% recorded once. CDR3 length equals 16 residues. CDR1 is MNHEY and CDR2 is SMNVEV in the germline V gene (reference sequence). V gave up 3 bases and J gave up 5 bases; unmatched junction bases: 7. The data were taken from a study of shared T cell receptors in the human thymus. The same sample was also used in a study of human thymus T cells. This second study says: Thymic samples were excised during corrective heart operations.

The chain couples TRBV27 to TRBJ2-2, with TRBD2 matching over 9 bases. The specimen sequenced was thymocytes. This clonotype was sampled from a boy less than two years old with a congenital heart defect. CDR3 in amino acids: CASSFFAGGPTGELFF. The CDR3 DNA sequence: TGTGCCAGCAGTTTTTTCGCGGGAGGGCCAACCGGGGAGCTGTTTTTT.